This TCR beta chain appears in the sequencing data of a study of tumor-infiltrating lymphocytes in oesophageal squamous cell carcinoma. A single record per CDR3 protein comes from TCRdb applying MiXCR to the PCR reads. The table shows 15,000 to 20,000 distinct CDR3 sequences, with 40% to 50% occurring only once. This clonotype was seen a handful of times. CDR1 is LNHDA, CDR2 SQIVND, per germline (reference sequence). This CDR3 spans 19 amino acids. The trim removed 7 bases at V and 1 base at J, leaving 11 bases unmatched. Sequences were obtained from esophageal tumor tissue. This receptor was identified in a male donor with esophageal squamous cell carcinoma. V is TRBV19 and J is TRBJ2-6, with 12 nucleotides matching TRBD1. The CDR3 here is CASNLGPGQGASGANVLTF. CDR3 DNA: TGTGCCAGTAACCTCGGTCCGGGACAGGGGGCTTCTGGGGCCAACGTCCTGACTTTC.